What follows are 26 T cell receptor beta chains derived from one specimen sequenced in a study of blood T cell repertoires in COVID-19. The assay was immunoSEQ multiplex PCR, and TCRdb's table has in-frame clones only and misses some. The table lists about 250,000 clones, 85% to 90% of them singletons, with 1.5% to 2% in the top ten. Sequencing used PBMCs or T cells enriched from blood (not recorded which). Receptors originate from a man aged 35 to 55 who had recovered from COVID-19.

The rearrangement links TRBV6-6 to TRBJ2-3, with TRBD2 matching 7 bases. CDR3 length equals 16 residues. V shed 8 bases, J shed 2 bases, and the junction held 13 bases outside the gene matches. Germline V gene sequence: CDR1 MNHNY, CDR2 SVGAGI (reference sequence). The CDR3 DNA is TGTGCCAGCTCCCCCCCGGGCGGGGGAACCACAGATACGCAGTATTTT. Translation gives CASSPPGGGTTDTQYF.

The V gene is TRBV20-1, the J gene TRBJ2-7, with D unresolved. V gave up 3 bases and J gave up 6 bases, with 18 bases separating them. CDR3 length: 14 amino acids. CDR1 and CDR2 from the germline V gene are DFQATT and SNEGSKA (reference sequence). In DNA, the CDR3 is TGCAGTGCTAGTGGTGGGCCTTCTTTCGGCGAGCAGTACTTC. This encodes CSASGGPSFGEQYF.

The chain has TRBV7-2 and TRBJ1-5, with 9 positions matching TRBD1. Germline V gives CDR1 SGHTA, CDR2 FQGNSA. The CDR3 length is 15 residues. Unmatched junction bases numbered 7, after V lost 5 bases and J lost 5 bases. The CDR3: CASSPGTGSDQPQHF. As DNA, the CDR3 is TGTGCCAGCAGCCCCGGGACAGGGTCAGATCAGCCCCAGCATTTT.

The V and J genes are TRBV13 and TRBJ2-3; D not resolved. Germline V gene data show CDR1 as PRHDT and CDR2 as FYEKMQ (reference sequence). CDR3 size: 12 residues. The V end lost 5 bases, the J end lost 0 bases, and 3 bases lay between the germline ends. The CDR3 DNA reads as TGTGCCAGCAGCATAAGCACAGATACGCAGTATTTT. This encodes CASSISTDTQYF.

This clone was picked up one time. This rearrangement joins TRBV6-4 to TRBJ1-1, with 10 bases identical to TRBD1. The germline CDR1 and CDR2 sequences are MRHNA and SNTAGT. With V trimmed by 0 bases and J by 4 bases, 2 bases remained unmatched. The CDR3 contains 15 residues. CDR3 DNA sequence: TGTGCCAGCAGTGACTCGGGGACAGGGGTCACTGAAGCTTTCTTT. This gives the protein CASSDSGTGVTEAFF.

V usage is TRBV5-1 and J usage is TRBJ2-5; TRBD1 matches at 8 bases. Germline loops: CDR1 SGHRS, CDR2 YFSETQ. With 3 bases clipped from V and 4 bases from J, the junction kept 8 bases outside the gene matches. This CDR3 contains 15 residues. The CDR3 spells CASSSLQGEGETQYF. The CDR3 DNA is TGCGCCAGCAGCTCCCTACAGGGGGAAGGAGAGACCCAGTACTTC.

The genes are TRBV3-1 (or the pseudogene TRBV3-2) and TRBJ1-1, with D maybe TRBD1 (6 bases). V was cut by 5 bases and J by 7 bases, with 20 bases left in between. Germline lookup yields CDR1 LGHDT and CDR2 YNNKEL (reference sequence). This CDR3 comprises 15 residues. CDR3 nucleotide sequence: TGTGCCAGCAGCGATTTAGGACAGTCTCGGTATGAAGCTTTCTTT. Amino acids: CASSDLGQSRYEAFF.

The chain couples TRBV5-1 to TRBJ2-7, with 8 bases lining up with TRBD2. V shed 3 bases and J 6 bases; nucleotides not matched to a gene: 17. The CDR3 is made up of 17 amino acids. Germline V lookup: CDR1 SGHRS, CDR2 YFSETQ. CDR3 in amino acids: CASSSSISGTGKFEQYF. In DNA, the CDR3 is TGCGCCAGCAGCTCCTCAATTAGCGGGACCGGTAAGTTCGAGCAGTACTTC. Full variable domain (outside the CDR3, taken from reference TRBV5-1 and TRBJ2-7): KAGVTQTPRYLIKTRGQQVTLSCSPISGHRSVSWYQQTPGQGLQFLFEYFSETQRNKGNFPGRFSGRQFSNSRSEMNVSTLELGDSALYLCASSSSISGTGKFEQYFGPGTRLTVT.

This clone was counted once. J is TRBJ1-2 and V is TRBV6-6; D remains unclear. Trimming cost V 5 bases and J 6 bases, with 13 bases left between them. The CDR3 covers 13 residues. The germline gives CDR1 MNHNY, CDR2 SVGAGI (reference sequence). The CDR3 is CASSQLELHGYTF. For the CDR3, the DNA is TGTGCCAGCAGTCAACTTGAGCTACATGGCTACACCTTC.

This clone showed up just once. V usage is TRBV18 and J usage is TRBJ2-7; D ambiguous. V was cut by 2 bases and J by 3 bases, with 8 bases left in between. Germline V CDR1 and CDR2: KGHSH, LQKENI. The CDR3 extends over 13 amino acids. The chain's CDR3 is CASSPSYSYEQYF. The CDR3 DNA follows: TGTGCCAGCTCACCAAGCTATAGCTACGAGCAGTACTTC. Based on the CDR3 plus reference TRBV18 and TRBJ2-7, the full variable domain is NAGVMQNPRHLVRRRGQEARLRCSPMKGHSHVYWYRQLPEEGLKFMVYLQKENIIDESGMPKERFSAEFPKEGPSILRIQQVVRGDSAAYFCASSPSYSYEQYFGPGTRLTVT.

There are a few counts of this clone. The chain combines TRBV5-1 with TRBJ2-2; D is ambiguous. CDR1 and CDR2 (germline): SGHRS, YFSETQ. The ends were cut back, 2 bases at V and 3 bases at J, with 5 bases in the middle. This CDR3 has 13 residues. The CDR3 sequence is CASSFADTGELFF. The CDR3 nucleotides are TGCGCCAGCAGCTTCGCGGACACCGGGGAGCTGTTTTTT.

The CDR3 DNA reads TGTGCCAGCAGCCCGGACAGGGGGCAAGAGACCCAGTACTTC. It specifies CASSPDRGQETQYF. The V gene is TRBV13, the J gene TRBJ2-5, with 10 positions matching TRBD1. The V and J ends lost 5 bases and 2 bases, in that order; junction bases with no gene match: 2. CDR1 and CDR2 from the germline V gene are PRHDT and FYEKMQ (reference sequence). The CDR3 length is 14 residues.

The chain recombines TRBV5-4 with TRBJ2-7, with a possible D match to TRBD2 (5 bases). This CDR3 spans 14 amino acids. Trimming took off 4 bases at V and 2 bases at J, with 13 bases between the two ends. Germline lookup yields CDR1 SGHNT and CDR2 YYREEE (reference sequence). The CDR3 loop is CASSPKGVAYEQYF. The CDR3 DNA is TGTGCCAGCAGCCCAAAGGGAGTTGCCTACGAGCAGTACTTC.

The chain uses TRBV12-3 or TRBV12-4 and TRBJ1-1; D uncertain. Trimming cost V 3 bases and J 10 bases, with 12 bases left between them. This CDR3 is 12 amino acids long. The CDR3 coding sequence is TGTGCCAGCAGTTTTAGCCCTACCGGAGCTTTCTTT. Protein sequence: CASSFSPTGAFF.

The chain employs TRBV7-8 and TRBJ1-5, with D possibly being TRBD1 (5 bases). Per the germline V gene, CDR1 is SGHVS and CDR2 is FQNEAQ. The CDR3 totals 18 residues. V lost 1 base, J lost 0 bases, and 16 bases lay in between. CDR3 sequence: CASSLGDYGDYSNQPQHF. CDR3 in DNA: TGTGCCAGCAGCTTAGGAGACTACGGGGACTATAGCAATCAGCCCCAGCATTTT.

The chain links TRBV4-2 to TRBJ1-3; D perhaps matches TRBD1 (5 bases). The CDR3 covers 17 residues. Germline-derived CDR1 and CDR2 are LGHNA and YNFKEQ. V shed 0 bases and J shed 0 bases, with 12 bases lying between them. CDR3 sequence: CASSQDLYGGSGNTIYF. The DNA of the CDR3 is TGTGCCAGCAGCCAAGATTTATACGGGGGCTCTGGAAACACCATATATTTT.

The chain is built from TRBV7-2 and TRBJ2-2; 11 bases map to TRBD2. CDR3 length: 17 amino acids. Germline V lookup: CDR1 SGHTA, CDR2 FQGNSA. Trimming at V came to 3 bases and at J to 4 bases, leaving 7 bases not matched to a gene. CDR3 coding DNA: TGTGCCAGCAGCTTTGAACGACTAGCGGGATCCACCGGGGAGCTGTTTTTT. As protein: CASSFERLAGSTGELFF.

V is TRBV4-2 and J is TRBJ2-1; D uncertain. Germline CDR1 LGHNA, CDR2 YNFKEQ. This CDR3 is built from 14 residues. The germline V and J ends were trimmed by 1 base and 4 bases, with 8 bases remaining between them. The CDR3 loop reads CASSQGAVYNEQFF. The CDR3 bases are TGTGCCAGCAGCCAAGGAGCCGTATACAATGAGCAGTTCTTC.

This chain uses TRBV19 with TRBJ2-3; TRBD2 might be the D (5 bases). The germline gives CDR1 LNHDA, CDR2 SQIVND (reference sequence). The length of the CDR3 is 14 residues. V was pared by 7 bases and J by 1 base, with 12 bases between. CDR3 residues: CASMGEWGTDTQYF. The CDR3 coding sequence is TGTGCCAGTATGGGAGAGTGGGGCACAGATACGCAGTATTTT. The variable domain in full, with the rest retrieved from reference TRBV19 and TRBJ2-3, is DGGITQSPKYLFRKEGQNVTLSCEQNLNHDAMYWYRQDPGQGLRLIYYSQIVNDFQKGDIAEGYSVSREKKESFPLTVTSAQKNPTAFYLCASMGEWGTDTQYFGPGTRLTVL.

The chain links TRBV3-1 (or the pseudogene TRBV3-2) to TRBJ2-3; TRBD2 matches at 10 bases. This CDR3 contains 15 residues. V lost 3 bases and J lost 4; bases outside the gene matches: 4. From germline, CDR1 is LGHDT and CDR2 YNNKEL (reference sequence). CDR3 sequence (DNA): TGTGCCAGCAGCCACAGAGCGGGGGGGGCAGATACGCAGTATTTT. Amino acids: CASSHRAGGADTQYF.

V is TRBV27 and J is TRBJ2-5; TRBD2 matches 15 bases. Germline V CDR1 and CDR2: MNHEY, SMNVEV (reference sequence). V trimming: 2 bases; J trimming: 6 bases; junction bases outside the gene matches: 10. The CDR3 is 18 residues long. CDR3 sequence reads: CASSLGGLAGGPRKTQYF. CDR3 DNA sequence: TGTGCCAGCAGTTTAGGCGGACTAGCGGGGGGGCCGCGGAAGACCCAGTACTTC.

The CDR3 region is CASSPEGGAFQGPLGETQYF. The CDR3 nucleotides read TGCGCCAGCAGCCCAGAGGGGGGGGCGTTCCAGGGTCCCCTAGGAGAGACCCAGTACTTC. V and J are TRBV5-1 and TRBJ2-5, with TRBD2 as a possible D gene (7 bases). CDR3 size: 20 residues. From germline, CDR1 is SGHRS and CDR2 YFSETQ. Trimming took off 4 bases at V and 4 bases at J, with 32 bases between the two ends.

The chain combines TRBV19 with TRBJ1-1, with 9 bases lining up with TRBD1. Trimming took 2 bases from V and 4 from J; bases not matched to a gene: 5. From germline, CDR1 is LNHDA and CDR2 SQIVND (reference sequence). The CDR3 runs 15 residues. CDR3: CASSIMTGGGTEAFF. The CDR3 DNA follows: TGTGCCAGTAGTATAATGACAGGGGGAGGCACTGAAGCTTTCTTT.

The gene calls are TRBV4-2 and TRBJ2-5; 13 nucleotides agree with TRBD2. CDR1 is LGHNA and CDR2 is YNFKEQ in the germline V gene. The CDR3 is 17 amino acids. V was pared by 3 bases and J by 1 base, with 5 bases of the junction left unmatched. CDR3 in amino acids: CASSQRTSGGPQETQYF. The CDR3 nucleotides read TGTGCCAGCAGCCAGCGGACTAGCGGGGGCCCCCAAGAGACCCAGTACTTC.

The CDR3 is CATGTGGTDTQYF. The CDR3 region has the DNA TGTGCCACCGGGACAGGGGGCACAGATACGCAGTATTTT. This chain links TRBV24-1 with TRBJ2-3; 10 bases fit TRBD1. Germline V gene lookup returns CDR1 KGHDR and CDR2 SFDVKD. The CDR3 has 13 amino acids. The V and J ends lost 9 bases and 1 base, in that order; junction bases with no gene match: 0.

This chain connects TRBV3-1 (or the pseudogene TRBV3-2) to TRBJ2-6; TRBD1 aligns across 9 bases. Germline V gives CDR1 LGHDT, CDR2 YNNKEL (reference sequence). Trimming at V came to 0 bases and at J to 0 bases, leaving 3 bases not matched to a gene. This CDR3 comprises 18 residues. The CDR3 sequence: CASSQDWGQGSGANVLTF. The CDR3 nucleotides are TGTGCCAGCAGCCAAGATTGGGGACAGGGCTCTGGGGCCAACGTCCTGACTTTC.